A single sample is the source of the 18 T cell receptor beta chains below, sequenced in a study of Tregs in tolerant kidney transplant recipients. Method: immunoSEQ multiplex PCR; TCRdb's copy keeps in-frame clones and lacks some. Its clone listing holds tens of thousands of clones. Specimen: CD4+ T cells from blood, collected before the transplant. Receptor source: a human donor who received a combined kidney and bone marrow transplant.

Worth noting for this clone: The read ends 3 residues early relative to the CDR3; the germline J gene fills the gap. The rearrangement uses TRBV19 and TRBJ2-2; D remains unclear. The length of the CDR3 is 14 residues. V was cut by 6 bases and J by 0 bases, with 8 bases left in between. Germline V gene sequence: CDR1 LNHDA, CDR2 SQIVND (reference sequence). The CDR3 bases that were read are TGTGCCAGTAGCTGGCTAGCGAACACCGGGGAG. Amino acids: CASSWLANTGE. The full CDR3 is CASSWLANTGELFF.

To note about this clone: The DNA ends 3 residues before the CDR3 does, and the rest of the CDR3 is filled in from the germline J gene. The V gene is TRBV5-1, the J gene TRBJ2-3; D may be TRBD1 (6 bases). The CDR3 runs 15 residues. V dropped 0 bases and J dropped 4 bases, with 12 bases sitting between them. From germline, CDR1 is SGHRS and CDR2 YFSETQ. The sequenced part of the CDR3 DNA is TGCGCCAGCAGCTTGGCCGACAGGATCCCAGATACG. It encodes CASSLADRIPDT. The entire CDR3 reads CASSLADRIPDTQYF.

Comment on this clone: The CDR3 goes on 3 residues after the read ends, and that part is filled in from the germline J gene. The J gene is TRBJ2-2, the V gene TRBV30; 13 nucleotides align to TRBD2. V lost 0 bases, J lost 4 bases, and 8 bases stayed unmatched. Germline V gene data show CDR1 as GTSNPN and CDR2 as SVGIG (reference sequence). The CDR3 has 18 amino acids. The sequenced CDR3 bases are TGTGCCTGGAGTGTACGGACTAGCGGGAGTAGGGGCACCGGGGAG. Amino acid sequence: CAWSVRTSGSRGTGE. The CDR3, in full, reads CAWSVRTSGSRGTGELFF. The variable domain in full, with the rest retrieved from reference TRBV30 and TRBJ2-2, is SQTIHQWPATLVQPVGSPLSLECTVEGTSNPNLYWYRQAAGRGLQLLFYSVGIGQISSEVPQNLSASRPQDRQFILSSKKLLLSDSGFYLCAWSVRTSGSRGTGELFFGEGSRLTVL.

A remark on this clone: The read halts 3 residues ahead of the CDR3 end, with the missing end drawn from the germline J gene. This chain links TRBV7-9 with TRBJ1-2; TRBD1 matches 10 bases. The CDR3 is 14 residues long. Per germline, CDR1 SEHNR and CDR2 FQNEAQ (reference sequence). Trimming cost V 5 bases and J 6 bases; bases outside gene matches: 6. The CDR3 is CASSLRDRGHGYTF. Partial CDR3 DNA: TGTGCCAGCAGCCTCCGGGACAGGGGACATGGC.

As for this clone: Read sequence stops 3 residues before the CDR3 end, and the germline J gene provides the missing end. The V gene is TRBV29-1, the J gene TRBJ2-1; TRBD1 matches 8 bases. V gave up 4 bases and J gave up 4 bases; unmatched junction bases: 9. This CDR3 has 15 residues. Looked up from germline, CDR1 is SQVTM and CDR2 is ANQGSEA. The CDR3 loop is CSVARSGQVYNEQFF. The CDR3 bases that were read are TGCAGCGTTGCTCGGTCGGGACAGGTGTACAATGAG.

To note about this clone: The observed sequence ends 3 residues before the CDR3 terminus, with the missing tail filled in from the germline J gene. V gene TRBV18 combines with J gene TRBJ1-1, with 7 bases lining up with TRBD1. J was trimmed by 7 bases and V by 6 bases; bases with no gene match: 11. The CDR3 is made up of 14 amino acids. CDR1 and CDR2 (germline): KGHSH, LQKENI. Partial CDR3 DNA: TGTGCCAGCTCCCATTCCAGGCGGGACAGTGAA. This codes for CASSHSRRDSE. The CDR3 reads in full as CASSHSRRDSEAFF.

Concerning this clone itself: The read gets to within 3 residues of the CDR3 end, and the germline J gene fills in the rest. The chain is built from TRBV5-1 and TRBJ1-5; D might be TRBD1 (5 bases). Deletions cut 1 base from V and 5 bases from J, with 13 bases between. This CDR3 is built from 15 residues. Germline-derived CDR1 and CDR2 are SGHRS and YFSETQ. The DNA read from the CDR3 is TGCGCCAGCAGCTTGTCGGGGGATTGGGATCAGCCC. Translation: CASSLSGDWDQP. The complete CDR3 protein is CASSLSGDWDQPQHF.

As to this clone: The read terminates 3 residues before the CDR3 end, so the remaining end is supplied by the germline J gene. The chain uses TRBV7-2 and TRBJ1-1; D is uncertain. V was clipped by 3 bases and J by 0 bases, with 5 bases between them. The CDR3 loop spans 13 amino acids. Germline V gene data show CDR1 as SGHTA and CDR2 as FQGNSA. The CDR3: CASSLSVNTEAFF. Partial CDR3 DNA: TGTGCCAGCAGCTTGTCAGTGAACACTGAA.

About this clone itself: The read finishes 3 residues shy of the CDR3 end, and the germline J gene is used to complete it. This chain joins TRBV7-9 and TRBJ1-4; TRBD1 agrees at 10 bases. J was trimmed by 8 bases and V by 4 bases; bases with no gene match: 4. Germline CDR1 SEHNR, CDR2 FQNEAQ (reference sequence). The CDR3 consists of 14 residues. The covered CDR3 bases are TGTGCCAGCAGCTCGGACAGGGGGAGCGAAAAA. Residues: CASSSDRGSEK. The CDR3, in full, reads CASSSDRGSEKLFF. The whole variable domain, remainder taken from reference TRBV7-9 and TRBJ1-4, is DTGVSQNPRHKITKRGQNVTFRCDPISEHNRLYWYRQTLGQGPEFLTYFQNEAQLEKSRLLSDRFSAERPKGSFSTLEIQRTEQGDSAMYLCASSSDRGSEKLFFGSGTQLSVL.

Turning to this clone: The CDR3 goes on 3 residues after the read ends, and that part is filled in from the germline J gene. The rearrangement uses TRBV6-1 and TRBJ2-5; the D is unclear. The germline CDR1 and CDR2 sequences are MNHNS and SASEGT. The CDR3 runs 13 residues. V shed 2 bases and J shed 4 bases, with 8 bases lying between them. CDR3 loop: CASSESPGETQYF. The CDR3 DNA, read in part, is TGTGCCAGCAGTGAATCCCCCGGAGAGACC.

A word on this clone: The read gets to within 3 residues of the CDR3 end, and the germline J gene fills in the rest. This chain uses TRBV2 with TRBJ1-5; D gene uncertain. Trimming took 8 bases from V and 2 from J, leaving 10 bases between them. Germline V lookup: CDR1 SNHLY, CDR2 FYNNEI. The length of the CDR3 is 13 residues. CDR3 loop: CASEGGGNQPQHF. Partial CDR3 DNA: TGTGCCAGCGAGGGCGGGGGCAATCAGCCC.

Worth noting for this clone: The read stops 3 residues short of the end of the CDR3; the missing end is completed from the germline J gene. V gene TRBV5-6 combines with J gene TRBJ1-3; D might be TRBD1 (6 bases). CDR3 size: 13 residues. Germline V gene lookup returns CDR1 SGHDT and CDR2 YYEEEE. The V and J ends lost 4 bases and 5 bases respectively, with 10 bases between them. CDR3 DNA (partial): TGTGCCAGCAGCGGGGGGGCTAGAAACACC. Its translation: CASSGGARNT. In full, the CDR3 is CASSGGARNTIYF. Drawing the rest from reference TRBV5-6 and TRBJ1-3, the complete variable domain is DAGVTQSPTHLIKTRGQQVTLRCSPKSGHDTVSWYQQALGQGPQFIFQYYEEEERQRGNFPDRFSGHQFPNYSSELNVNALLLGDSALYLCASSGGARNTIYFGEGSWLTVV.

As regards this clone: The observed sequence ends 3 residues before the CDR3 terminus, with the missing tail filled in from the germline J gene. V usage is TRBV6-1 and J usage is TRBJ1-1; D might be TRBD1 (6 bases). V was clipped by 0 bases and J by 6 bases, with 20 bases between them. This CDR3 has 17 residues. Per germline, CDR1 MNHNS and CDR2 SASEGT. CDR3 amino acids: CASSEALQKQGGAEAFF. CDR3 bases read: TGTGCCAGCAGTGAAGCGCTTCAGAAACAGGGAGGCGCTGAA.

Comment on this clone: The sequence runs out 3 residues before the end of the CDR3; the remainder is reconstructed from the germline J gene. The genes are TRBV7-9 and TRBJ1-4, with D tentatively TRBD1 (5 bases). V lost 0 bases and J 4 bases, leaving 9 bases between the germline ends. CDR1 is SEHNR, CDR2 FQNEAQ, per germline (reference sequence). The length of the CDR3 is 15 residues. The sequenced part of the CDR3 DNA is TGTGCCAGCAGCTTAGCGTTAGGGGATAATGAAAAA. Its protein product is CASSLALGDNEK. The CDR3, in full, reads CASSLALGDNEKLFF.

With respect to this clone: The sequence runs out 3 residues before the end of the CDR3; the remainder is reconstructed from the germline J gene. This chain connects TRBV19 to TRBJ1-2; 9 nucleotides line up with TRBD1. Losses at the gene ends were 3 bases for V and 7 bases for J; bases not matched to a gene: 9. The germline V gene has CDR1 LNHDA and CDR2 SQIVND (reference sequence). This CDR3 has 15 amino acids. The DNA read from the CDR3 is TGTGCCAGTAGTATCCCAACAGGGGGCTTCTTTGGC. Translated: CASSIPTGGFFG. The CDR3 in full is CASSIPTGGFFGYTF.

As regards this clone: The read is 3 residues too short to cover the CDR3 end, so that end is filled in from the germline J gene. The chain carries TRBV18 and TRBJ1-2; unclear D gene. This CDR3 region has 17 residues. The germline V gene has CDR1 KGHSH and CDR2 LQKENI. V was trimmed by 2 bases and J by 5 bases, leaving 21 bases between them. The part of the CDR3 DNA that was read is TGTGCCAGCTCACCAACTTCCGGGGAGCGAGGGAATTATGGC. Translation: CASSPTSGERGNYG. The whole CDR3 sequence reads CASSPTSGERGNYGYTF.

CDR3 DNA (partial): TGTGCCAGTAGAGGGACTAGCGTTGCCGGGGAG. It translates to CASRGTSVAGE. The whole CDR3 protein reads CASRGTSVAGELFF. The J gene is TRBJ2-2, the V gene TRBV19; TRBD2 aligns across 10 bases. The CDR3 is cut off 3 residues early in the read; its end comes from the germline J gene. V shed 6 bases, J shed 6 bases, and the junction held 4 bases outside the gene matches. The CDR3 is 14 residues long. Germline V gene lookup returns CDR1 LNHDA and CDR2 SQIVND (reference sequence).

Comment on this clone: The read ends 3 residues shy of where the CDR3 ends; the end is completed using the germline J gene. The J gene is TRBJ2-3, the V gene TRBV6-1, with 7 bases that match TRBD2. The length of the CDR3 is 15 residues. The V gene's germline CDR1 is MNHNS and CDR2 SASEGT. V lost 3 bases to trimming and J lost 1 base; unmatched junction nucleotides: 4. CDR3 sequence: CASSDPRGGTDTQYF. The sequenced part of the CDR3 DNA is TGTGCCAGCAGTGACCCCCGGGGGGGCACAGATACG.